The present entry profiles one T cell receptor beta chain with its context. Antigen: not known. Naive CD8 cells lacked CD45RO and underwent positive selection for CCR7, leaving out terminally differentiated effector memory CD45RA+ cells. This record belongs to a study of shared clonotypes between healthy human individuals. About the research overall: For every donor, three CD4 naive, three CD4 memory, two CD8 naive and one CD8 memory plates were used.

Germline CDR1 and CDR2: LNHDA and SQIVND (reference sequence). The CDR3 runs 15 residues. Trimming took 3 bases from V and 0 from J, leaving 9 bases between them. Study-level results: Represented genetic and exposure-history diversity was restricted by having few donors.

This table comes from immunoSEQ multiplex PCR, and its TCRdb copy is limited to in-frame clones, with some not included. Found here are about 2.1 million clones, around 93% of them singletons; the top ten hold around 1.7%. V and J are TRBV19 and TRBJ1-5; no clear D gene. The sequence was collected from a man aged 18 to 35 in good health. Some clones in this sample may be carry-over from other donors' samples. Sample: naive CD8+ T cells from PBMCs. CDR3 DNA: TGTGCCAGTAGTATTCGGTTTGATAGCAATCAGCCCCAGCATTTT. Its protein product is CASSIRFDSNQPQHF.